Shown below are 25 T cell receptor beta chains from a single sample sequenced in a study of blood T cells in healthy people across ages (dated by TCRdb to 2015 to 2017). Receptor amplification or capture employed 5' RACE. The sample was run on an Illumina HiSeq 2500. The second PCR ran for roughly 7 to 12 cycles and used a J-beta primer mix along with a sample-barcoded 5' primer. TCRdb reprocessing: public reads trimmed at Q25 with fastp, clones called with MiXCR, in-frame beta chains kept. Rows with one shared CDR3 protein collapse into an entry with the most common genes and DNA. A total of 1.5 million or so distinct CDR3 sequences appear in this sample, 40% to 50% of them only once. Jointly, the top ten make up 7% to 9.5% of the sample. Input material: blood. These receptors originate from a woman younger than 30 in good health.

The J gene is TRBJ2-2, the V gene TRBV29-1, with a tentative D call TRBD2 (6 bases). Germline values: CDR1 SQVTM, CDR2 ANQGSEA. The CDR3 spans 14 residues. V shed 3 bases and J shed 4 bases, with 12 bases lying between them. CDR3 protein: CSVDGGRGTGELFF. CDR3 sequence (DNA): TGCAGCGTTGATGGTGGGCGGGGCACCGGGGAGCTGTTTTTT.

This clonotype has just a few counts. The CDR3 DNA sequence: TGTGCCAGCAGTTCCGATGGAGGGCCTCTCCGGCAGTACTTC. As protein: CASSSDGGPLRQYF. The rearrangement joins TRBV11-2 to TRBJ2-7; weak D call: TRBD2 (6 bases). CDR1 and CDR2 from the germline V gene are SGHAT and FQNNGV. This CDR3 is built from 14 residues. V was clipped by 6 bases and J by 9 bases, with 21 bases between them.

This clonotype was found a few times. The junction departs from germline at one end; a sequencing error may be responsible. This sequence joins TRBV24-1 and TRBJ2-5; a weak D match, TRBD2 (6 bases). CDR1 and CDR2 (germline): KGHDR, SFDVKD. This CDR3 region has 14 residues. This CDR3 is CATSDPGLGEAQYF. The CDR3 DNA sequence: TGTGCCACCAGTGATCCGGGACTGGGAGAGGCCCAGTACTTC.

V is TRBV13 and J is TRBJ2-5; maybe TRBD1 (5 bases). The end of the DNA aligns better with TRBJ2-7, so the J call may be wrong. Looked up from germline, CDR1 is PRHDT and CDR2 is FYEKMQ (reference sequence). The CDR3 consists of 14 residues. CDR3 DNA: TGTGCCAGCAGCTCAGTCCAGGGCCCCTACGAGCAGTACTTC. It translates to CASSSVQGPYEQYF.

The rearrangement joins TRBV20-1 to TRBJ1-2, with D maybe TRBD1 (5 bases). The germline CDR1 and CDR2 sequences are DFQATT and SNEGSKA (reference sequence). The CDR3 runs to 14 residues. The V end lost 0 bases, the J end lost 6 bases, and 14 bases lay between the germline ends. CDR3 DNA sequence: TGCAGTGCTAGAGATCCCGGGGGTAGGGATGGCTACACCTTC. This sequence encodes CSARDPGGRDGYTF.

The V gene is TRBV5-1, the J gene TRBJ2-7, with D possibly TRBD1 on 5 matching bases. The CDR3 length is 15 residues. Looked up from germline, CDR1 is SGHRS and CDR2 is YFSETQ. V was cut by 0 bases and J by 3 bases, with 13 bases left in between. The CDR3 region has the DNA TGCGCCAGCAGCTTGGATAGGGGCAGGATCTACGAGCAGTACTTC. Translating gives CASSLDRGRIYEQYF.

Notes on this clonotype: An end of the junction does not agree with germline; a read error may underlie this. This chain links TRBV19 with TRBJ1-5; D is undetermined. The V gene's germline CDR1 is LNHDA and CDR2 SQIVND (reference sequence). CDR3 length: 16 amino acids. CDR3 sequence: CASSMDDRALNQPQHF. The CDR3 DNA reads as TGTGCCAGTAGTATGGATGACCGGGCCCTCAATCAACCCCAGCATTTT.

The chain links TRBV7-2 to TRBJ2-3; D is unresolved. CDR1 SGHTA and CDR2 FQGNSA come from the germline V gene. This CDR3 has 13 amino acids. Trimming took off 5 bases at V and 5 bases at J, with 11 bases between the two ends. The CDR3 region is CASSALYGDTQYF. The DNA for the CDR3 is TGTGCCAGCAGCGCACTCTATGGAGATACGCAGTATTTT.

This clonotype was detected a few times. V gene TRBV4-1 combines with J gene TRBJ2-7; D is uncertain. The CDR3 runs to 13 residues. The germline V and J ends were trimmed by 0 bases and 3 bases, with 6 bases remaining between them. CDR1 is MGHRA and CDR2 is YSYEKL in the germline V gene. CDR3 amino acids: CASSQDWGYEQYF. CDR3 DNA sequence: TGCGCCAGCAGCCAAGATTGGGGCTACGAGCAGTACTTC.

V is TRBV29-1 and J is TRBJ2-7, with TRBD1 matching over 8 bases. The ends lost 6 bases at V and 3 bases at J; junction bases unmatched: 13. The CDR3 totals 15 residues. Per germline, CDR1 SQVTM and CDR2 ANQGSEA. DNA for the CDR3: TGCAGCGTAGTTGACAGGGGCGTACCGGGCTACGAGCAGTACTTC. Protein sequence: CSVVDRGVPGYEQYF.

The J gene is TRBJ2-5, the V gene TRBV29-1; D is perhaps TRBD1 or TRBD2 (6 bases each). CDR3 length: 13 residues. Germline CDR1 SQVTM, CDR2 ANQGSEA. The ends were cut back, 4 bases at V and 3 bases at J, with 12 bases in the middle. CDR3 sequence: CSVVRGPEETQYF. The CDR3 bases are TGCAGCGTTGTCCGGGGGCCCGAAGAGACCCAGTACTTC.

This clonotype was seen only a few times. This chain uses TRBV3-1 with TRBJ2-3, with TRBD2 as a possible D gene (7 bases). CDR1 and CDR2 (germline): LGHDT, YNNKEL (reference sequence). V was shortened by 0 bases and J by 1 base, with 11 bases between the two germline ends. The CDR3 runs 16 residues. The CDR3 loop is CASSQEGGGRTDTQYF. CDR3 nucleotide sequence: TGTGCCAGCAGCCAAGAGGGCGGGGGCCGCACAGATACGCAGTATTTT.

There are a few counts of this clonotype. The chain links TRBV20-1 to TRBJ1-2, with 7 positions matching TRBD1. Germline CDR1 and CDR2: DFQATT and SNEGSKA (reference sequence). With 8 bases clipped from V and 3 bases from J, the junction kept 6 bases outside the gene matches. The CDR3 runs to 12 residues. The CDR3 nucleotides are TGCAGTCTCAACAGGGGTGACTATGGCTACACCTTC. Protein: CSLNRGDYGYTF.

This clonotype was seen only a few times. The V and J genes are TRBV4-1 and TRBJ2-5; D is perhaps TRBD2 (5 bases). The CDR3 loop spans 16 amino acids. V was trimmed by 0 bases and J by 2 bases, leaving 13 bases between them. CDR1 and CDR2 (germline): MGHRA, YSYEKL. CDR3 protein: CASSQEWTGLQETQYF. Here the CDR3 DNA reads TGCGCCAGCAGCCAAGAATGGACGGGGTTACAAGAGACCCAGTACTTC.

This clonotype was detected only a few times. The rearrangement joins TRBV11-2 to TRBJ2-7, with TRBD2 matching over 7 bases. The J segment lost 2 bases and the V segment lost 6 bases, leaving 13 bases of the junction unmatched. The length of the CDR3 is 16 residues. CDR1 and CDR2 from the germline V gene are SGHAT and FQNNGV. CDR3 sequence: CASSLPAIRGAYEQYF. The DNA for the CDR3 is TGTGCCAGCAGTTTACCGGCAATCCGGGGGGCCTACGAGCAGTACTTC.

CDR3: CSASHPSGGADTQYF. CDR3 nucleotides: TGCAGTGCTAGTCACCCTAGCGGGGGGGCGGATACGCAGTATTTT. The J gene is TRBJ2-3, the V gene TRBV20-1; 12 bases are a match to TRBD2. J gave up 6 bases and V 3 bases, and 7 bases lay outside the gene matches. The CDR3 is made up of 15 amino acids. CDR1 is DFQATT and CDR2 is SNEGSKA in the germline V gene (reference sequence).

This clonotype came up a few times. V usage is TRBV11-2 and J usage is TRBJ2-1, with TRBD2 identical over 9 bases. Germline lookup yields CDR1 SGHAT and CDR2 FQNNGV. The V and J ends lost 3 bases and 5 bases, in that order; junction bases with no gene match: 8. CDR3 length: 16 amino acids. The CDR3 sequence: CASSLVPSGNHNEQFF. CDR3 bases: TGTGCCAGCAGCTTGGTGCCTAGCGGGAATCACAATGAGCAGTTCTTC. Full variable domain (missing parts from reference TRBV11-2 and TRBJ2-1): EAGVAQSPRYKIIEKRQSVAFWCNPISGHATLYWYQQILGQGPKLLIQFQNNGVVDDSQLPKDRFSAERLKGVDSTLKIQPAKLEDSAVYLCASSLVPSGNHNEQFFGPGTRLTVL.

This clonotype appeared a few times. This chain joins TRBV12-3 or TRBV12-4 and TRBJ2-1; TRBD2 agrees at 8 bases. The length of the CDR3 is 15 residues. J gave up 15 bases and V 2 bases, and 15 bases lay outside the gene matches. The CDR3 nucleotides are TGTGCCAGCAGTTTAACGCTTGCTAGCGGGCCCACGGGGTTCTTC. Translated, it gives CASSLTLASGPTGFF.

The chain employs TRBV10-3 and TRBJ2-5; tentative D call: TRBD2 (6 bases). The length of the CDR3 is 15 residues. The germline gives CDR1 ENHRY, CDR2 SYGVKD. The ends were cut back, 3 bases at V and 1 base at J, with 12 bases in the middle. The chain's CDR3 is CAISDRAGSQETQYF. The CDR3, as DNA: TGTGCCATCAGTGACCGAGCGGGTTCCCAAGAGACCCAGTACTTC.

This chain uses TRBV12-3 or TRBV12-4 with TRBJ2-1; a possible D gene is TRBD1 (5 bases). CDR3 length: 15 amino acids. The V end was cut by 7 bases, the J end by 0 bases, with 13 bases between. CDR3 in DNA: TGTGCCAGCATTCGGCGACAGAGCTCCTACAATGAGCAGTTCTTC. Its translation is CASIRRQSSYNEQFF.

This chain joins TRBV4-1 and TRBJ2-1, with 8 bases that match TRBD1. Trimming took 3 bases from V and 4 from J; bases not matched to a gene: 14. Germline CDR1 and CDR2: MGHRA and YSYEKL. CDR3 size: 18 residues. The CDR3 coding sequence is TGCGCCAGCAGCCAGTGGGACAGGACCACGGGGACTTACAATGAGCAGTTCTTC. This sequence encodes CASSQWDRTTGTYNEQFF.

The genes are TRBV6-1 and TRBJ2-1; TRBD2 agrees at 8 bases. Germline CDR1 MNHNS, CDR2 SASEGT. V dropped 6 bases and J dropped 4; count of bases not matched to a gene: 11. This CDR3 is 16 amino acids long. For the CDR3, the DNA is TGTGCCAGCAGCTTAATAGCGGGACTAGAGTACAATGAGCAGTTCTTC. This sequence encodes CASSLIAGLEYNEQFF.

Comment on this clonotype: A read error may account for a junction end that differs from germline. This chain links TRBV6-5 with TRBJ1-5; D may be TRBD1 (6 bases). This CDR3 has 15 residues. Germline V lookup: CDR1 MNHEY, CDR2 SVGAGI. The CDR3 DNA sequence: TGTGTCAGCAGTTTAGTGGGGGCGGACAATCAGCCCCAGCATTTT. It encodes CVSSLVGADNQPQHF.

Here the CDR3 DNA reads TGTGCCAGCAGTGAACATATCACTGACTACGAGCAGTACTTC. This translates into CASSEHITDYEQYF. The V call is TRBV6-1, the J call TRBJ2-7, with D unclear. V lost 2 bases and J 3 bases, leaving 11 bases between the germline ends. Germline V gene data show CDR1 as MNHNS and CDR2 as SASEGT. The CDR3 has 14 residues.

The chain is built from TRBV3-1 and TRBJ2-2, with TRBD1 matching over 8 bases. In germline, CDR1 is LGHDT, CDR2 YNNKEL (reference sequence). V lost 10 bases, J lost 1 base, and 5 bases stayed unmatched. This CDR3 has 14 amino acids. CDR3 in amino acids: CANNGQGNTGELFF. Here the CDR3 DNA reads TGTGCCAACAACGGACAGGGGAACACCGGGGAGCTGTTTTTT.